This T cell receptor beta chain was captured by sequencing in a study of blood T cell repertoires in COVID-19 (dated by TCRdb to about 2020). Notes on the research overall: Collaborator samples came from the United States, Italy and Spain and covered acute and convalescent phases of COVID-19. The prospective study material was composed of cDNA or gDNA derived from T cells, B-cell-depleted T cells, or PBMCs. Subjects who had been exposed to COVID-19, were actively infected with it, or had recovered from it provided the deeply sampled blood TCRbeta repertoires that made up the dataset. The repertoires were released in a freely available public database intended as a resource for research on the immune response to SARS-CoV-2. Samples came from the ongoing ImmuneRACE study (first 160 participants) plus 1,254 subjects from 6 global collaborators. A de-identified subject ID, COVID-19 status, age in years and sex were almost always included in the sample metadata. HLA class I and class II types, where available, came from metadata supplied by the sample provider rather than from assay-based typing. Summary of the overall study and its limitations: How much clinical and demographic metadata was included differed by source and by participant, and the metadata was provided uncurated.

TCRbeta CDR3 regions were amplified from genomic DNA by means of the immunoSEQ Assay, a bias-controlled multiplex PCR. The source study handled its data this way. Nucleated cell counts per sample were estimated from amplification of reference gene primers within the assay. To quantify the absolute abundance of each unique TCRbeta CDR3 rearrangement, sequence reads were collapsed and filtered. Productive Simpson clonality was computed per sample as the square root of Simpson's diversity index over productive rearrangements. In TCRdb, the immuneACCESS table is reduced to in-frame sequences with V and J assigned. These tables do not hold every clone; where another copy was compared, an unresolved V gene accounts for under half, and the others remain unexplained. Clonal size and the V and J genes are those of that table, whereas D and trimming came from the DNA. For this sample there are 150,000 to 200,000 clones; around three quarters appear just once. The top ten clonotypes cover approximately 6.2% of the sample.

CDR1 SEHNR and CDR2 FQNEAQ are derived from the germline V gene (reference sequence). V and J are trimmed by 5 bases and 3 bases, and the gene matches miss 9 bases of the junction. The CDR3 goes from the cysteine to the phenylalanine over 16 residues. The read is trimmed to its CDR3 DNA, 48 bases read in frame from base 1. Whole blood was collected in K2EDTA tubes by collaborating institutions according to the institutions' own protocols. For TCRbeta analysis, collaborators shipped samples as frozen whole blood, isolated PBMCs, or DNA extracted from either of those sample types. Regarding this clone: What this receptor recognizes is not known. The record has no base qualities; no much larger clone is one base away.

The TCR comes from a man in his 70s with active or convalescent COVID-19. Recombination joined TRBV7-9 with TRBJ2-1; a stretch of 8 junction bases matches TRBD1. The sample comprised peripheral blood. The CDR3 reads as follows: CASSQPGQGNYNEQFF. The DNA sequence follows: TGTGCCAGCAGCCAACCAGGACAGGGAAACTACAATGAGCAGTTCTTC.